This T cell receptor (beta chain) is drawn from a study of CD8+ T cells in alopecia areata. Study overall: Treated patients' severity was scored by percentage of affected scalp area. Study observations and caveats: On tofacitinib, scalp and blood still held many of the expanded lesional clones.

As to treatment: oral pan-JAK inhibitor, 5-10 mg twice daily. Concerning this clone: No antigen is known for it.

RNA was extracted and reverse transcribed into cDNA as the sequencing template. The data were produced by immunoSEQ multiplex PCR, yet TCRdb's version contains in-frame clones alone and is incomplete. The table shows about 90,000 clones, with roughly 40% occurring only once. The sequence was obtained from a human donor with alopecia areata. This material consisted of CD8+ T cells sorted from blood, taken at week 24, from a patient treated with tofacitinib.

CDR3 in DNA: TGTGCCAGCAGTTTATCGATGGGTGGGCTTAACACCGGGGAGCTGTTTTTT. It is translated as CASSLSMGGLNTGELFF. This chain joins TRBV27 and TRBJ2-2; D is undetermined. Trimming removed 0 bases at V and 2 bases at J, with 13 bases between. The V gene's germline CDR1 is MNHEY and CDR2 SMNVEV (reference sequence). The CDR3 runs 17 residues.